The 21 T cell receptor beta chains reported below all come from one sample, sequenced in a study of tumor and adjacent non-tumor tissue in lung cancer. RNA was extracted from bulk tissue without any cell sorting. The normal lung tissue was taken more than 3 cm from the tumor edge. Three rounds of nested PCR, following a modified ARM-PCR protocol, produced the TCRbeta library. TCRdb re-analysed the multiplex PCR reads in MiXCR, keeping a single row per CDR3 protein. In the table there are roughly 75,000 distinct CDR3 sequences, around 80% of which are singletons. Material: distant non-tumor lung tissue. These receptors were obtained from a man aged 55 to 70 with non-small cell lung cancer.

With regard to this clonotype: Its ends do not fully match the called genes, so a read error is possible. The J gene is TRBJ2-7, the V gene TRBV11-3; D call uncertain. The germline gives CDR1 SGHNT, CDR2 YENEEA. The CDR3 has 13 amino acids. This CDR3 reads CDSSPRKPYEQYF. CDR3 sequence (DNA): TGTGACAGCAGCCCCCGGAAGCCCTACGAGCAGTACTTC.

This clonotype occurred a few times. CDR3 sequence reads: CASSSSRLGRETEAFF. The CDR3 DNA sequence: TGTGCCAGCAGCTCCAGCAGATTGGGGAGAGAGACTGAAGCTTTCTTT. This chain joins TRBV13 and TRBJ1-1, with D unresolved. The CDR3 extends over 16 amino acids. V was cut by 4 bases and J by 5 bases, with 20 bases left in between. Germline CDR1 is PRHDT and CDR2 is FYEKMQ (reference sequence).

This clonotype is a singleton in its sample. CDR3 bases: TGTGCCAGCAGCACCGGGATGTACAATCAGCCCCAGCATTTT. It specifies CASSTGMYNQPQHF. V gene TRBV12-3 or TRBV12-4 combines with J gene TRBJ1-5; unclear D gene. V lost 6 bases to trimming and J lost 3 bases, with 12 bases between them. The CDR3 consists of 14 residues.

The chain combines TRBV20-1 with TRBJ2-5, with 7 bases fitting TRBD2. In germline, CDR1 is DFQATT, CDR2 SNEGSKA (reference sequence). Losses at the gene ends were 7 bases for V and 2 bases for J; bases not matched to a gene: 16. The CDR3 totals 16 residues. The CDR3 region has the DNA TGCAGTGTCAGAGATCGACTAGCCGTTGTTCAAGAGACCCAGTACTTC. This codes for CSVRDRLAVVQETQYF.

This clonotype was seen at least ten times. J is TRBJ2-7 and V is TRBV5-1; D may be TRBD1 or TRBD2 (6 bases each). Germline V lookup: CDR1 SGHRS, CDR2 YFSETQ. V shed 4 bases and J shed 1 base, with 9 bases lying between them. The CDR3 length is 13 residues. CDR3 bases: TGCGCCAGCAGCGGGGGGCTATCCTACGAGCAGTACTTC. It codes for CASSGGLSYEQYF.

Turning to this clonotype: Germline and junction disagree at one end, which may indicate a read error. The rearrangement uses TRBV20-1 and TRBJ2-7; 8 bases agree with TRBD1. The CDR3 consists of 14 residues. CDR1 and CDR2 from the germline V gene are DFQATT and SNEGSKA (reference sequence). CDR3 amino acids: CSARWNRGTREQCF. In DNA form, the CDR3 reads TGCAGTGCTAGATGGAACAGGGGGACGAGAGAGCAGTGCTTC.

As for this clonotype: A junction end diverges from the germline sequence, so it may reflect a read error. V and J are TRBV11-3 and TRBJ2-3; TRBD2 might be the D (7 bases). CDR1 SGHNT and CDR2 YENEEA come from the germline V gene. CDR3 length: 12 amino acids. The CDR3 DNA reads TGTGTCAGCAGCTTAGGGGGGGCCAGTTGGTATTTC. This sequence encodes CVSSLGGASWYF.

This rearrangement joins TRBV29-1 to TRBJ2-3, with D tentatively TRBD1 (5 bases). Germline assignment: CDR1 SQVTM and CDR2 ANQGSEA. This CDR3 spans 10 amino acids. Trimming cost V 0 bases and J 13 bases, with 8 bases left between them. The CDR3 loop is CSVEDVDKYF. CDR3 coding DNA: TGCAGCGTTGAAGACGTGGACAAGTATTTT.

Points on this clonotype: Relative to the germline gene, one junction end is altered; a read error may explain this. The chain is built from TRBV6-5 and TRBJ1-2; possibly TRBD1 for D (6 bases). The CDR3 totals 17 residues. The germline V gene has CDR1 MNHEY and CDR2 SVGAGI. For the CDR3, the DNA is TGTGCCATCAGTTACTCGAATGGGGGGGCGGGTAGCTATGGCTACACCTTC. It translates to CAISYSNGGAGSYGYTF.

Notes on this clonotype: At one boundary the junction diverges from the germline segment, which might be a read error. The DNA for the CDR3 is TGTGCCAGCAGTTCCAGGGTTAGGACTGAAGTTTTCTTT. This gives the protein CASSSRVRTEVFF. This chain links TRBV12-3 or TRBV12-4 with TRBJ1-1; tentatively, D is TRBD1 (5 bases). The CDR3 covers 13 residues.

About this clonotype itself: Being one base from a much bigger clone, this may be a read error. CDR3 sequence reads: CASSHAVKEWPQHF. CDR3 coding DNA: TGTGCCAGCAGCCACGCGGTTAAGGAGTGGCCCCAGCATTTT. The gene calls are TRBV6-1 and TRBJ1-5; D call uncertain. Germline CDR1 MNHNS, CDR2 SASEGT. V was pared by 6 bases and J by 9 bases, with 18 bases between. The CDR3 runs to 14 residues.

A note on this clonotype: The junction shows a germline mismatch at one end, possibly a read error. This chain links TRBV6-5 with TRBJ2-6; 10 bases align to TRBD2. Germline CDR1 MNHEY, CDR2 SVGAGI. CDR3 length equals 17 residues. The CDR3 is CVSTLAGASSEANVLTF. As DNA, the CDR3 is TGTGTCAGCACCCTAGCGGGAGCCAGCTCTGAGGCCAACGTTCTGACTTTC.

J is TRBJ2-7 and V is TRBV29-1; 9 nucleotides match TRBD1. After removal of 7 bases from V and 6 bases from J, the junction contained 16 bases not matched to a gene. The CDR3 sequence is 15 residues long. Per the germline V gene, CDR1 is SQVTM and CDR2 is ANQGSEA. DNA for the CDR3: TGCAGCGCTGGAGCCGGGACAGGGAGTTTCGGCGAGCAGTACTTC. Residues: CSAGAGTGSFGEQYF.

A word on this clonotype: The junction does not match germline at one end; this may be a read error. The chain uses TRBV11-1 and TRBJ2-2, with a possible D match to TRBD2 (6 bases). The germline V gene has CDR1 SGHAT and CDR2 FQDESV (reference sequence). The CDR3 has 13 residues. For the CDR3, the DNA is TGTGCTAGCAGCAACGGGAGTCACCGGGGAGCTGTTTTT. Residues: CASSNGSHRGAVF. Filled out from reference TRBV11-1 and TRBJ2-2, the complete variable domain reads EAEVAQSPRYKITEKSQAVAFWCDPISGHATLYWYRQILGQGPELLVQFQDESVVDDSQLPKDRFSAERLKGVDSTLKIQPAELGDSAMYLCASSNGSHRGAVFGEGSRLTVL.

For this clonotype: A read error may produce the germline difference seen at one junction end. The genes are TRBV20-1 and TRBJ1-1; D possibly corresponds to TRBD1 (5 bases). The germline V gene has CDR1 DFQATT and CDR2 SNEGSKA (reference sequence). This CDR3 spans 14 amino acids. The CDR3 reads CSATLGVLKTEAFF. Written as DNA, the CDR3 is TGCAGTGCTACCCTAGGGGTGTTGAAAACTGAAGCTTTCTTC.

Concerning this clonotype itself: An end of the junction differs from the germline gene, which may be a read error. The chain carries TRBV6-5 and TRBJ1-5, with D possibly being TRBD1 (6 bases). Germline CDR1 is MNHEY and CDR2 is SVGAGI. CDR3 size: 15 residues. The CDR3 loop reads CARSYLQGSNKPQHF. CDR3 nucleotides: TGTGCCAGGAGTTACCTACAGGGAAGCAATAAGCCCCAGCATTTC.

As concerns this clonotype: An end of the junction does not agree with germline; a read error may underlie this. J is TRBJ2-6 and V is TRBV11-2, with D possibly being TRBD1 (5 bases). Germline V CDR1 and CDR2: SGHAT, FQNNGV. The CDR3 runs 14 residues. The chain's CDR3 is CASSPASGANVLTF. CDR3 nucleotide sequence: TGTGCCAGCAGTCCTGCCTCTGGGGCCAACGTCCTGACTTTT.

This clonotype has just one count. Mismatch with germline at one junction end may stem from a read error. The genes are TRBV20-1 and TRBJ2-1, with 7 bases identical to TRBD1. This CDR3 contains 14 residues. Looked up from germline, CDR1 is DFQATT and CDR2 is SNEGSKA (reference sequence). The CDR3 region is CSPRVLGRQGEQFF. CDR3 bases: TGCAGTCCTAGAGTTCTGGGGAGACAGGGTGAGCAGTTCTTC.

This clonotype was recorded once. One end of the junction fails to match germline, which may point to a read error. The chain combines TRBV11-3 with TRBJ1-1; no clear D gene. CDR1 is SGHNT, CDR2 YENEEA, per germline. The CDR3 covers 18 residues. CDR3 DNA: TGTGCCAGCAGCTTAACGCCGAGTCTGTATGGTTGGAACACTGAAGCTCTCTTT. Protein sequence: CASSLTPSLYGWNTEALF.

As to this clonotype: Relative to the germline gene, one junction end is altered; a read error may explain this. V is TRBV5-4 and J is TRBJ1-2; D perhaps matches TRBD1 (5 bases). The CDR3 consists of 15 residues. Germline assignment: CDR1 SGHNT and CDR2 YYREEE (reference sequence). For the CDR3, the DNA is TGTGCCAGCACCCCTGGAGGACATGGGGCGAATGGCGACACCTTC. This encodes CASTPGGHGANGDTF.

Details on this clonotype: A read error may explain this, as a much larger clone is one base away. Without the conserved terminal phenylalanine or tryptophan, this CDR3 likely stems from a read error. The chain employs TRBV11-2 and TRBJ1-3; TRBD1 might be the D (5 bases). CDR1 SGHAT and CDR2 FQNNGV come from the germline V gene. The CDR3 runs to 16 residues. The ends were cut back, 2 bases at V and 9 bases at J, with 20 bases in the middle. Here the CDR3 reads CASSLPHEGTESTIYL. The CDR3 coding sequence is TGTGCCAGCAGCTTACCCCATGAAGGGACGGAGAGCACCATATATCTT.